This TCR beta chain stems from a study of T cell changes during pregnancy in multiple sclerosis. Deletions cut 0 bases from V and 2 bases from J, with 11 bases between. Germline loops: CDR1 SGHRS, CDR2 YFSETQ. The CDR3 extends over 15 amino acids. This clone is a singleton in its sample. Repertoires were generated with immunoSEQ multiplex PCR, while TCRdb's copy carries only in-frame clones and drops some. Of 50,000 or so clones listed, approximately 94% are singletons. The chain combines TRBV5-1 with TRBJ2-5; D is undetermined. The specimen was CD4+ T cells from peripheral blood mononuclear cells, collected in the third trimester of pregnancy. The receptor comes from a female donor with multiple sclerosis, enrolled in a pregnancy study. The CDR3 nucleotides are TGCGCCAGCAGCTTGGTTGGCAACCGACAAGAGACCCAGTACTTC. Translation gives CASSLVGNRQETQYF.